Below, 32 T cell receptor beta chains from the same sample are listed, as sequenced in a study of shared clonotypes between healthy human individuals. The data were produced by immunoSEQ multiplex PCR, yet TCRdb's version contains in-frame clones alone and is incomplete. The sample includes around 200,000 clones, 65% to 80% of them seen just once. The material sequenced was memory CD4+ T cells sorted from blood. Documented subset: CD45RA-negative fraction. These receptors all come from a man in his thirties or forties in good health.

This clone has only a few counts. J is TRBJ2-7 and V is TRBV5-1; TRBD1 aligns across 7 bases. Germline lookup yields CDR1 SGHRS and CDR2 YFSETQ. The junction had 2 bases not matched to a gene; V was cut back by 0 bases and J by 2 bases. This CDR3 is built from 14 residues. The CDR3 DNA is TGCGCCAGCAGCTTGGTGGGACAGCCCTACGAGCAGTACTTC. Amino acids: CASSLVGQPYEQYF.

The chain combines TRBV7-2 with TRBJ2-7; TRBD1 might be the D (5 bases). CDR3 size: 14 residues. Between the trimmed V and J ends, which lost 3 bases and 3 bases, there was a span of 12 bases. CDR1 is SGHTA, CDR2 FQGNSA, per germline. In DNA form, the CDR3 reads TGTGCCAGCAGCTTCTCAGGGTCAAACTACGAGCAGTACTTC. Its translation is CASSFSGSNYEQYF.

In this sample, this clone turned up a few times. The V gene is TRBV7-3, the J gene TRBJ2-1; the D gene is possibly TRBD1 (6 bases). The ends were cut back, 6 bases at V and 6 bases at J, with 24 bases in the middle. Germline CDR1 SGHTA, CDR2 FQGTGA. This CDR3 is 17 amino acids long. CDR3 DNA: TGTGCCAGCAGTGGATTTACCGCAGGGGCAAACGTCAATGAGCAGTTCTTC. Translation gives CASSGFTAGANVNEQFF.

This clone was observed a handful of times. CDR3 residues: CASRDWDYTDTQYF. In DNA form, the CDR3 reads TGTGCCAGCAGAGACTGGGACTACACAGATACGCAGTATTTT. V usage is TRBV2 and J usage is TRBJ2-3; 7 bases are a match to TRBD2. CDR3 size: 14 residues. The germline CDR1 and CDR2 sequences are SNHLY and FYNNEI. Trimming removed 6 bases from V and 2 bases from J; junction bases left unmatched: 5.

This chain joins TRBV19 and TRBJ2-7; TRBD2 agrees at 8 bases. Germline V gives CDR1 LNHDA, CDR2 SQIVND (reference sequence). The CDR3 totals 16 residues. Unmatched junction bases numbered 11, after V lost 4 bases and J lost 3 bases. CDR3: CASSTPAGASLYEQYF. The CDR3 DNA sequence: TGTGCCAGTAGTACCCCAGCGGGAGCATCCCTCTACGAGCAGTACTTC.

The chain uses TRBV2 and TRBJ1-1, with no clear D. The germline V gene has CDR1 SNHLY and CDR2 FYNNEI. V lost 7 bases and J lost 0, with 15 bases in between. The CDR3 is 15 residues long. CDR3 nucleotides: TGTGCCAGCATCAAAGACCCGGTTCTGAACACTGAAGCTTTCTTT. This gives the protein CASIKDPVLNTEAFF.

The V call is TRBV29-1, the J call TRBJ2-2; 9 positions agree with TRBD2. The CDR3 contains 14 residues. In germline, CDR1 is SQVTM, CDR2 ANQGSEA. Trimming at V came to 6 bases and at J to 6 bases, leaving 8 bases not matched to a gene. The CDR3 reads CSVLGTSLAGELFF. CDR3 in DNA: TGCAGCGTGTTGGGGACTAGCCTGGCCGGGGAGCTGTTTTTT.

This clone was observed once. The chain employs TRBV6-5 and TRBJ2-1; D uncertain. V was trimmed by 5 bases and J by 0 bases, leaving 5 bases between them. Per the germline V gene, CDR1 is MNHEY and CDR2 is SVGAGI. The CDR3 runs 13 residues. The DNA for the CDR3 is TGTGCCAGCAGTACCAGCTCCTACAATGAGCAGTTCTTC. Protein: CASSTSSYNEQFF.

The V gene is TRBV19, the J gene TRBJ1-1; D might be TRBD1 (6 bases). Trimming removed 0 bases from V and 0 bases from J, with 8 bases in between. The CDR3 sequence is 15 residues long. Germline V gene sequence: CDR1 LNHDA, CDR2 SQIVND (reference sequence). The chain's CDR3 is CASSIDWDMNTEAFF. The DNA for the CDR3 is TGTGCCAGTAGTATAGACTGGGACATGAACACTGAAGCTTTCTTT.

CDR3 DNA: TGTGCCAGCAGTTGGGACAGGGTGAAACACAATGAGCAGTTCTTC. Encoded protein: CASSWDRVKHNEQFF. The V and J genes are TRBV6-5 and TRBJ2-1; 9 bases match TRBD1. Germline CDR1 MNHEY, CDR2 SVGAGI. J gave up 5 bases and V 4 bases, and 6 bases lay outside the gene matches. The CDR3 spans 15 residues.

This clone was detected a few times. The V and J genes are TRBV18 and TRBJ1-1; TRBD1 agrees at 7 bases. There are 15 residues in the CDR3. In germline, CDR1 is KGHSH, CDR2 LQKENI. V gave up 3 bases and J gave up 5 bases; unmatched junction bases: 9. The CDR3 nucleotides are TGTGCCAGCTCACCCTCGGCAGGGGGTTTAACTGAAGCTTTCTTT. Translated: CASSPSAGGLTEAFF.

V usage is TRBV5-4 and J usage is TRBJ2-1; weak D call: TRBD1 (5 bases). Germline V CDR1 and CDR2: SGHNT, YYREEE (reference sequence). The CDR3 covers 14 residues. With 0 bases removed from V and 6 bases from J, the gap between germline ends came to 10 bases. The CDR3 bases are TGTGCCAGCAGCTTGGTGGGTAGGGGCAATGAGCAGTTCTTC. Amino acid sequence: CASSLVGRGNEQFF.

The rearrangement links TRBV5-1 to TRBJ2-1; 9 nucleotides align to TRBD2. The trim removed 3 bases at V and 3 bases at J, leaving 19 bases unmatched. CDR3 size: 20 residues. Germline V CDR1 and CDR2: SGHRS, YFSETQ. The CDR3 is CASSSAPFGLAGSFYNEQFF. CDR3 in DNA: TGCGCCAGCAGCTCGGCCCCCTTTGGGCTAGCGGGATCTTTCTACAATGAGCAGTTCTTC.

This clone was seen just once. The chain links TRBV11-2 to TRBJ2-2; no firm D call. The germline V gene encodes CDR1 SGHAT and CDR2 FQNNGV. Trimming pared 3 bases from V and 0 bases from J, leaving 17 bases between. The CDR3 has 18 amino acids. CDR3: CASSLDVDGGANTGELFF. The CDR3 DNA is TGTGCCAGCAGCTTGGATGTGGACGGTGGAGCGAACACCGGGGAGCTGTTTTTT.

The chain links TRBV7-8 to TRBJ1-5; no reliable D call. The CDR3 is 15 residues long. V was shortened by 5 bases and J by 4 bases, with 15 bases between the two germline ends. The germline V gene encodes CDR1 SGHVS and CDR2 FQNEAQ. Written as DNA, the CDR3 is TGTGCCAGCAGCCCCGGGAGGCAGCTTAATCAGCCCCAGCATTTT. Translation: CASSPGRQLNQPQHF.

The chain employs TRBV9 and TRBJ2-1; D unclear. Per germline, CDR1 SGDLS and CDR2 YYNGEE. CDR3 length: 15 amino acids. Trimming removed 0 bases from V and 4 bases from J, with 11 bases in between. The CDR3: CASSVGSTTYNEQFF. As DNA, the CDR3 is TGTGCCAGCAGCGTAGGGAGTACTACGTACAATGAGCAGTTCTTC.

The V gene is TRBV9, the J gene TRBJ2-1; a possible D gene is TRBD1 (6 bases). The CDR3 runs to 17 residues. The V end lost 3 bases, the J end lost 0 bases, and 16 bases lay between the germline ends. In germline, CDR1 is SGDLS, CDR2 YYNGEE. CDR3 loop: CASSGKLGQSSYNEQFF. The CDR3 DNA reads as TGTGCCAGCAGCGGGAAACTTGGACAGAGCTCCTACAATGAGCAGTTCTTC.

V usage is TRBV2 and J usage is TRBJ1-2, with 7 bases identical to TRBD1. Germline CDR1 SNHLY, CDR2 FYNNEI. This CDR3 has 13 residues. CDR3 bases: TGTGCGGACCTACAGGGGATTGGCTATGGCTACACCTTC. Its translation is CADLQGIGYGYTF.

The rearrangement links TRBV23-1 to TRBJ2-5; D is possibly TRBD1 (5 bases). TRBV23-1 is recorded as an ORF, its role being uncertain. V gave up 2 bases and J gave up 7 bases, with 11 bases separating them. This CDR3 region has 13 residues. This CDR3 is CASSQKGVGTQYF. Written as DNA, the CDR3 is TGCGCCAGCAGTCAAAAAGGGGTCGGGACCCAGTACTTC.

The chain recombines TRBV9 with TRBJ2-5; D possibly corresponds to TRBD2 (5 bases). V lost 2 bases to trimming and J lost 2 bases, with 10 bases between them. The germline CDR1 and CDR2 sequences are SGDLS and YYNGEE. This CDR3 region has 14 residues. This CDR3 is CASSVGAGQETQYF. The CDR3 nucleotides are TGTGCCAGCAGCGTTGGTGCGGGTCAAGAGACCCAGTACTTC.

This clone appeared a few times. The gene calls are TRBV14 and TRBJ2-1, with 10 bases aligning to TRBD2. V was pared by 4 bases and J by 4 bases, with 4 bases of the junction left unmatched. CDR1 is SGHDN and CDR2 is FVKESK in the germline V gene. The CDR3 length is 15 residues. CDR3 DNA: TGTGCCAGCAGCCTAGCGGGAGGTTCTTACAATGAGCAGTTCTTC. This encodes CASSLAGGSYNEQFF.

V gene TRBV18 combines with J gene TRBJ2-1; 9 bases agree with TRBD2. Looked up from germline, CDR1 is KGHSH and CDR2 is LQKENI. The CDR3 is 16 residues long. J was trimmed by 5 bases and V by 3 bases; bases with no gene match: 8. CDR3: CASSPFSGSTNNEQFF. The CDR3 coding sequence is TGTGCCAGCTCACCCTTTAGCGGGAGCACTAACAATGAGCAGTTCTTC.

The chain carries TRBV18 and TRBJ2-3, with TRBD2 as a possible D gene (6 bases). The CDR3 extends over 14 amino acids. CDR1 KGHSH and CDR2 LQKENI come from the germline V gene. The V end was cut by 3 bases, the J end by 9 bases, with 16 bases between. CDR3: CASSPTRLVLTQYF. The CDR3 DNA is TGTGCCAGCTCACCGACGAGACTAGTTCTAACGCAGTATTTT.

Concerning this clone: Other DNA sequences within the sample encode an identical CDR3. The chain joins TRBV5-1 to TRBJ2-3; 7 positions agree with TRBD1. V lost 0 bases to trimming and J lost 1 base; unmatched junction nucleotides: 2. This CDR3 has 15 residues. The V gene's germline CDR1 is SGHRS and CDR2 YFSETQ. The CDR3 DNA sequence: TGCGCCAGCAGCTTGGCCACAGGGGGCACAGATACGCAGTATTTT. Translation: CASSLATGGTDTQYF.

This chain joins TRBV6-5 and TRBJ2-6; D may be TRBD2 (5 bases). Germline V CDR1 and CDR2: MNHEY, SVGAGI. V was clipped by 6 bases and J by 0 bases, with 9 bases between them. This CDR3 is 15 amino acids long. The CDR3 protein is CASRRALSGANVLTF. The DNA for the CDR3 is TGTGCCAGCAGGCGGGCCCTCTCTGGGGCCAACGTCCTGACTTTC.

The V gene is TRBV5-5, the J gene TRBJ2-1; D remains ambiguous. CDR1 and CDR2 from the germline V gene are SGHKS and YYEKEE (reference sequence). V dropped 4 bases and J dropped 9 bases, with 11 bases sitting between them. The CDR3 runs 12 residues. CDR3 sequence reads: CASSQDVSEQFF. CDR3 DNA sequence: TGTGCCAGCAGCCAGGACGTAAGTGAGCAGTTCTTC. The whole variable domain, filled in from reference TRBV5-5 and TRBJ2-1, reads DAGVTQSPTHLIKTRGQQVTLRCSPISGHKSVSWYQQVLGQGPQFIFQYYEKEERGRGNFPDRFSARQFPNYSSELNVNALLLGDSALYLCASSQDVSEQFFGPGTRLTVL.

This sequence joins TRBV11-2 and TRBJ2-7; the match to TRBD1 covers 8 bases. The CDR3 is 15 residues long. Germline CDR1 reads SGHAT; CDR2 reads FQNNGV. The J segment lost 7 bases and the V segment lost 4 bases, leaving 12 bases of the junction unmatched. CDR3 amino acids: CASSWGPTGAKEQYF. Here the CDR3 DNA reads TGTGCCAGCAGCTGGGGTCCGACAGGGGCTAAAGAGCAGTACTTC.

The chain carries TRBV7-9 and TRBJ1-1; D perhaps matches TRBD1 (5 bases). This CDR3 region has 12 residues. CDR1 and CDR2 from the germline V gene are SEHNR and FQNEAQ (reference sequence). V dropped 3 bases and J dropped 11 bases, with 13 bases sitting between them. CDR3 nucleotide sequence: TGTGCCAGCAGCTTTAGTCCCGGGGGGGCTTTCTTT. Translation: CASSFSPGGAFF. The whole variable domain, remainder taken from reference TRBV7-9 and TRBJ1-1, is DTGVSQNPRHKITKRGQNVTFRCDPISEHNRLYWYRQTLGQGPEFLTYFQNEAQLEKSRLLSDRFSAERPKGSFSTLEIQRTEQGDSAMYLCASSFSPGGAFFGQGTRLTVV.

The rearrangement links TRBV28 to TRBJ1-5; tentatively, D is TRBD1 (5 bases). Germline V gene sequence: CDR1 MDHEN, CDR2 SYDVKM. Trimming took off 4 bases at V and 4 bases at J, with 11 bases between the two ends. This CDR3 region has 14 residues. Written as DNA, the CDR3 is TGTGCCAGCAGTTCGGGACGGATTAATCAGCCCCAGCATTTT. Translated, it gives CASSSGRINQPQHF.

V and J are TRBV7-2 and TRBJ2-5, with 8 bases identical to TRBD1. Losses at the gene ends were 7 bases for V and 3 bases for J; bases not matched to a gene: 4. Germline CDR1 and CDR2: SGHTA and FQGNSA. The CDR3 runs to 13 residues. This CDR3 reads CASTKDREETQYF. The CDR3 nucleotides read TGTGCCAGCACCAAGGACAGGGAAGAGACCCAGTACTTC.

In DNA form, the CDR3 reads TGTGCCAGCCGCCCCTCTAGCGCTCAGGGTGAGCAGTTCTTC. Amino acid sequence: CASRPSSAQGEQFF. The rearrangement uses TRBV2 and TRBJ2-1, with a weak D call TRBD2 (6 bases). In germline, CDR1 is SNHLY, CDR2 FYNNEI. The CDR3 runs 14 residues. With 8 bases removed from V and 9 bases from J, the gap between germline ends came to 20 bases.

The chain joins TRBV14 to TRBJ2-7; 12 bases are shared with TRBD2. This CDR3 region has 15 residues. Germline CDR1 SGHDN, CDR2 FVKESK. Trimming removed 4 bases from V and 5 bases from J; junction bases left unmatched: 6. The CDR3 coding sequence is TGTGCCAGCAGCCGTAGACTAGCGGGAGCCCACGAGCAGTACTTC. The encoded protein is CASSRRLAGAHEQYF.